This is a list of T cell receptor beta chains from one sample in a study of vaccination effects on CD4 cells after COVID-19. Sequencing was performed with immunoSEQ multiplex PCR; in TCRdb, only in-frame clones are kept and a portion is missing. The table has under 40,000 clones, roughly 82% seen once. No antigens are known for them. The input for sequencing was CD4+ T cells from PBMCs cultured without peptide, taken before COVID-19 vaccination. The receptors shown here come from a human donor who received a COVID-19 vaccine. Each CDR3 is given with its conserved first and last residue. D genes are given only for firm matches. Expanded clones get a size class; other rows say once, few or many, or leave the size out.

v_gene: TRBV6-6; j_gene: TRBJ2-5; abundance: .; d_gene: TRBD1; CDR3aa: CASSYSATGGETQYF; CDR3nt: TGTGCCAGCAGTTACTCGGCGACAGGGGGCGAGACCCAGTACTTC
v_gene: TRBV19; j_gene: TRBJ1-1; abundance: .; d_gene: .; CDR3aa: CASSDPGRVTEAFF; CDR3nt: TGTGCCAGTAGTGACCCAGGGAGAGTCACTGAAGCTTTCTTT
v_gene: TRBV5-1; j_gene: TRBJ1-1; abundance: once; d_gene: .; CDR3aa: CASSWGSAGGTEAFF; CDR3nt: TGCGCCAGCAGCTGGGGCTCCGCGGGTGGCACTGAAGCTTTCTTT
v_gene: TRBV7-8; j_gene: TRBJ1-2; abundance: .; d_gene: .; CDR3aa: CASSLGRYGYTF; CDR3nt: TGTGCCAGCAGCTTAGGGCGCTATGGCTACACCTTC
v_gene: TRBV28; j_gene: TRBJ1-1; abundance: .; d_gene: .; CDR3aa: CASSLAPPQGTEAFF; CDR3nt: TGTGCCAGCAGTTTAGCTCCCCCACAAGGCACTGAAGCTTTCTTT
v_gene: TRBV10-1; j_gene: TRBJ2-1; abundance: .; d_gene: .; CDR3aa: CASSDRWKRNEQFF; CDR3nt: TGCGCCAGCAGTGATAGGTGGAAACGCAATGAGCAGTTCTTC
v_gene: TRBV27; j_gene: TRBJ2-3; abundance: once; d_gene: TRBD2; CDR3aa: CASRLLASRGTDTQYF; CDR3nt: TGTGCCAGCAGACTACTAGCGTCCAGGGGCACAGATACGCAGTATTTT
v_gene: TRBV10-2; j_gene: TRBJ2-2; abundance: .; d_gene: .; CDR3aa: CAALRRGTGELFF; CDR3nt: TGCGCCGCACTCCGGAGAGGAACCGGGGAGCTGTTTTTT
v_gene: TRBV10-3; j_gene: TRBJ2-1; abundance: .; d_gene: TRBD2; CDR3aa: CAISRLAEGNEQFF; CDR3nt: TGTGCCATCAGTAGACTAGCGGAGGGCAATGAGCAGTTCTTC
v_gene: TRBV3-1/TRBV3-2; j_gene: TRBJ1-5; abundance: once; d_gene: .; CDR3aa: CASSPRDAGSNQPQHF; CDR3nt: TGTGCCAGCAGCCCCCGGGACGCCGGGAGCAATCAGCCCCAGCATTTT
v_gene: TRBV6-2/TRBV6-3; j_gene: TRBJ2-1; abundance: .; d_gene: TRBD2; CDR3aa: CASSYSKASGGIPNEQFF; CDR3nt: TGTGCCAGCAGTTATTCGAAGGCTAGCGGGGGGATTCCCAATGAGCAGTTCTTC
v_gene: TRBV5-1; j_gene: TRBJ1-5; abundance: few; d_gene: .; CDR3aa: CASSLESNQPQHF; CDR3nt: TGCGCCAGCAGCTTGGAGAGCAATCAGCCCCAGCATTTT
v_gene: TRBV11-2; j_gene: TRBJ2-3; abundance: .; d_gene: TRBD2; CDR3aa: CASSSPRGGTDTQYF; CDR3nt: TGTGCCAGCAGCTCCCCCCGGGGGGGCACAGATACGCAGTATTTT
v_gene: TRBV5-1; j_gene: TRBJ1-4; abundance: once; d_gene: .; CDR3aa: CASSLALRGGEKLFF; CDR3nt: TGCGCCAGCAGCTTGGCCTTAAGGGGGGGTGAAAAACTGTTTTTT
v_gene: TRBV6-6; j_gene: TRBJ1-4; abundance: .; d_gene: .; CDR3aa: CASSYSQGVREKLFF; CDR3nt: TGTGCCAGCAGTTACTCTCAGGGTGTTCGTGAAAAACTGTTTTTT
v_gene: TRBV9; j_gene: TRBJ2-6; abundance: .; d_gene: .; CDR3aa: CASSPQGSGANVLTF; CDR3nt: TGTGCCAGCAGCCCTCAAGGCTCTGGGGCCAACGTCCTGACTTTC
v_gene: TRBV2; j_gene: TRBJ2-5; abundance: .; d_gene: .; CDR3aa: CASSEPLGGTQYF; CDR3nt: TGTGCCAGCAGTGAACCCCTGGGAGGGACCCAGTACTTC
v_gene: TRBV5-1; j_gene: TRBJ1-6; abundance: .; d_gene: .; CDR3aa: CASSPDGPLNSPLHF; CDR3nt: TGCGCCAGCAGCCCGGACGGGCCTCTTAATTCACCCCTCCACTTT
v_gene: TRBV12-5; j_gene: TRBJ1-5; abundance: .; d_gene: TRBD1; CDR3aa: CASGLEGQGNQPQHF; CDR3nt: TGTGCTAGTGGTTTGGAAGGACAGGGCAATCAGCCCCAGCATTTT
v_gene: TRBV6-6; j_gene: TRBJ1-5; abundance: .; d_gene: .; CDR3aa: CASSYRGRDNQPQHF; CDR3nt: TGTGCCAGCAGTTACCGAGGGAGGGACAATCAGCCCCAGCATTTT
v_gene: TRBV6-5; j_gene: TRBJ2-1; abundance: .; d_gene: TRBD2; CDR3aa: CATYLGLGPVEQFF; CDR3nt: TGTGCCACCTACCTCGGACTAGGACCGGTTGAGCAGTTCTTC
v_gene: TRBV12-5; j_gene: TRBJ1-1; abundance: .; d_gene: .; CDR3aa: CASGLVTWREAEAFF; CDR3nt: TGTGCTAGTGGTTTGGTAACTTGGCGAGAGGCTGAAGCTTTCTTT
v_gene: TRBV28; j_gene: TRBJ1-4; abundance: .; d_gene: .; CDR3aa: CASSTRLLLGEKLFF; CDR3nt: TGTGCCAGCAGTACCCGCCTACTTCTAGGGGAAAAACTGTTTTTT
v_gene: TRBV24-1; j_gene: TRBJ2-2; abundance: .; d_gene: .; CDR3aa: CATSDYSQTSTGELFF; CDR3nt: TGTGCCACCAGTGATTATTCCCAAACGAGCACCGGGGAGCTGTTTTTT
v_gene: TRBV14; j_gene: TRBJ2-2; abundance: .; d_gene: TRBD2; CDR3aa: CASSPLSGRNTGELFF; CDR3nt: TGTGCCAGCAGCCCACTTAGCGGGAGAAACACCGGGGAGCTGTTTTTT
v_gene: TRBV18; j_gene: TRBJ1-1; abundance: .; d_gene: .; CDR3aa: CASSPGNSNTEAFF; CDR3nt: TGTGCCAGCTCACCAGGGAACAGCAACACTGAAGCTTTCTTT
v_gene: TRBV5-4; j_gene: TRBJ2-1; abundance: .; d_gene: .; CDR3aa: CASSLVGTLKNEQFF; CDR3nt: TGTGCCAGCAGCTTGGTCGGGACTTTGAAAAATGAGCAGTTCTTC
v_gene: TRBV7-9; j_gene: TRBJ2-3; abundance: .; d_gene: TRBD1; CDR3aa: CASSLGTGARDTQYF; CDR3nt: TGTGCCAGCAGCTTAGGGACAGGGGCCAGAGATACGCAGTATTTT
v_gene: TRBV10-1; j_gene: TRBJ2-1; abundance: .; d_gene: TRBD2; CDR3aa: CASSEQLAGAEDEQFF; CDR3nt: TGCGCCAGCAGTGAGCAACTAGCGGGGGCCGAGGATGAGCAGTTCTTC
v_gene: TRBV30; j_gene: TRBJ1-5; abundance: few; d_gene: .; CDR3aa: CAWSVRRGDQPQHF; CDR3nt: TGTGCCTGGAGTGTACGCCGTGGGGATCAGCCCCAGCATTTT
v_gene: TRBV12-5; j_gene: TRBJ1-4; abundance: .; d_gene: .; CDR3aa: CASGLTVNSEKLFF; CDR3nt: TGTGCTAGTGGTCTGACAGTCAATAGTGAAAAACTGTTTTTT
v_gene: TRBV6-5; j_gene: TRBJ1-5; abundance: .; d_gene: TRBD1; CDR3aa: CASSGTGGNQPQHF; CDR3nt: TGTGCCAGCAGCGGGACAGGGGGCAATCAGCCCCAGCATTTT
v_gene: TRBV5-6; j_gene: TRBJ1-6; abundance: .; d_gene: .; CDR3aa: CASSLGTLYNSPLHF; CDR3nt: TGTGCCAGCAGCTTGGGTACTCTATATAATTCACCCCTCCACTTT
v_gene: TRBV27; j_gene: TRBJ1-4; abundance: .; d_gene: TRBD1; CDR3aa: CASSSGQGRSKLFF; CDR3nt: TGTGCCAGCAGTTCGGGACAGGGGCGTTCAAAACTGTTTTTT
v_gene: TRBV5-4; j_gene: TRBJ1-2; abundance: .; d_gene: .; CDR3aa: CASSFDSLYGYTF; CDR3nt: TGTGCCAGCAGCTTCGACAGCCTCTATGGCTACACCTTC
v_gene: TRBV2; j_gene: TRBJ2-3; abundance: .; d_gene: TRBD1; CDR3aa: CASTPGDRRTDTQYF; CDR3nt: TGTGCCAGCACACCTGGGGACAGGCGGACAGATACGCAGTATTTT
v_gene: TRBV19; j_gene: TRBJ2-3; abundance: .; d_gene: .; CDR3aa: CASRDSHTDTQYF; CDR3nt: TGTGCCAGTAGAGACAGCCACACAGATACGCAGTATTTT
v_gene: TRBV19; j_gene: TRBJ2-6; abundance: .; d_gene: TRBD1; CDR3aa: CASRRTGQGASGANVLTF; CDR3nt: TGTGCCAGTAGACGCACGGGACAGGGGGCCTCTGGGGCCAACGTCCTGACTTTC
v_gene: TRBV18; j_gene: TRBJ2-4; abundance: .; d_gene: TRBD2; CDR3aa: CASSLGTSGGTEYF; CDR3nt: TGTGCCAGCTCACTGGGGACTAGCGGGGGTACTGAGTACTTC
v_gene: TRBV12-5; j_gene: TRBJ1-1; abundance: .; d_gene: .; CDR3aa: CASGLRIEAFF; CDR3nt: TGTGCTAGTGGTTTGAGAATAGAAGCTTTCTTT
v_gene: TRBV4-3; j_gene: TRBJ1-5; abundance: few; d_gene: TRBD1; CDR3aa: CASSQEWTGRNQPQHF; CDR3nt: TGCGCCAGCAGCCAAGAATGGACAGGCCGGAATCAGCCCCAGCATTTT
v_gene: TRBV2; j_gene: TRBJ2-2; abundance: few; d_gene: .; CDR3aa: CASSRQLANTGELFF; CDR3nt: TGTGCCAGCAGTCGACAGCTAGCGAACACCGGGGAGCTGTTTTTT
v_gene: TRBV6-4; j_gene: TRBJ2-5; abundance: .; d_gene: .; CDR3aa: CASSDSRPRGETQYF; CDR3nt: TGTGCCAGCAGTGACTCTCGGCCCCGGGGAGAGACCCAGTACTTC
v_gene: TRBV6-5; j_gene: TRBJ1-1; abundance: few; d_gene: .; CDR3aa: CASSRRIEAFF; CDR3nt: TGTGCCAGCAGTAGGAGGATTGAAGCTTTCTTT
v_gene: TRBV19; j_gene: TRBJ2-1; abundance: .; d_gene: TRBD2; CDR3aa: CASSTGLFDSYNEQFF; CDR3nt: TGTGCCAGTAGCACGGGACTATTTGACTCCTACAATGAGCAGTTCTTC
v_gene: TRBV6-6; j_gene: TRBJ1-2; abundance: .; d_gene: .; CDR3aa: CASNSGQNYGYTF; CDR3nt: TGTGCCAGCAACTCAGGACAGAACTATGGCTACACCTTC
v_gene: TRBV15; j_gene: TRBJ1-5; abundance: .; d_gene: TRBD1; CDR3aa: CATSSGKGRGQRQPQHF; CDR3nt: TGTGCCACCAGCAGTGGAAAAGGGAGGGGGCAGAGACAGCCCCAGCATTTT
v_gene: TRBV19; j_gene: TRBJ2-1; abundance: .; d_gene: .; CDR3aa: CASRKQGAAYNEQFF; CDR3nt: TGTGCCAGTAGGAAACAGGGTGCGGCCTACAATGAGCAGTTCTTC
v_gene: TRBV7-8; j_gene: TRBJ1-4; abundance: .; d_gene: TRBD1; CDR3aa: CASSLARDSHEKLFF; CDR3nt: TGTGCCAGCAGCTTAGCTCGGGACAGTCATGAAAAACTGTTTTTT
v_gene: TRBV7-2; j_gene: TRBJ1-5; abundance: .; d_gene: .; CDR3aa: CASSLGSGNNQPQHF; CDR3nt: TGTGCCAGCAGCTTAGGGTCGGGGAACAATCAGCCCCAGCATTTT
v_gene: TRBV7-8; j_gene: TRBJ1-5; abundance: .; d_gene: .; CDR3aa: CASSIHRVGNQPQHF; CDR3nt: TGTGCCAGCAGCATTCACAGGGTTGGGAATCAGCCCCAGCATTTT
v_gene: TRBV4-1; j_gene: TRBJ2-5; abundance: .; d_gene: .; CDR3aa: CASSQAGGLKTQYF; CDR3nt: TGCGCCAGCAGCCAAGCTGGCGGATTGAAGACCCAGTACTTC